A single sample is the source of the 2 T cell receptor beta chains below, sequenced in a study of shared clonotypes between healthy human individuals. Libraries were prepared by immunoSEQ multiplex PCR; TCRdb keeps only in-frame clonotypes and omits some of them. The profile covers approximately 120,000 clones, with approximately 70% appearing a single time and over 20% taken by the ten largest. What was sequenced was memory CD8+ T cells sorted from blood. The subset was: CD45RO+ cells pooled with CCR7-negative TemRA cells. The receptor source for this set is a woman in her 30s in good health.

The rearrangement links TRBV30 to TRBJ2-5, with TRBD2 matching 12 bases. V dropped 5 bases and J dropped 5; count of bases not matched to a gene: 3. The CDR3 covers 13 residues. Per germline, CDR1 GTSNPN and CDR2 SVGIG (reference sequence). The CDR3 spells CAWDTSGRETQYF. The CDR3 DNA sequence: TGTGCCTGGGATACTAGCGGGAGGGAGACCCAGTACTTC.

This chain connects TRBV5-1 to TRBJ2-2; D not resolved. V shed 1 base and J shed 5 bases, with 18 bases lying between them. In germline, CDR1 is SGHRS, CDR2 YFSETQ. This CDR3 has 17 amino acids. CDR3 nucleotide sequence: TGCGCCAGCAGCTTGCCGACACACCTACTCGGGACCGGGGAGCTGTTTTTT. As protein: CASSLPTHLLGTGELFF. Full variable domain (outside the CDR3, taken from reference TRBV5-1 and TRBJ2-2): KAGVTQTPRYLIKTRGQQVTLSCSPISGHRSVSWYQQTPGQGLQFLFEYFSETQRNKGNFPGRFSGRQFSNSRSEMNVSTLELGDSALYLCASSLPTHLLGTGELFFGEGSRLTVL.